This T cell receptor beta chain appears in the sequencing data of a study of T-cell reconstitution after alpha-beta-depleted transplantation in children. For TCRbeta, the library was prepared with unique molecular identifiers. Via MiXCR, TCRdb re-called the PCR reads, giving one row per CDR3 protein. The sample shows more than 500,000 distinct CDR3 sequences, over 10% of them seen only once. V lost 0 bases, J lost 5 bases, and 10 bases stayed unmatched. The V gene's germline CDR1 is LGHNA and CDR2 YSLEER. The CDR3 contains 17 residues. The specimen comprised PBMCs, mostly from graft donor cells, sampled 180 days after TCRalphabeta/CD19-depleted stem cell transplant. V usage is TRBV4-3 and J usage is TRBJ2-3, with 8 bases lining up with TRBD2. This TCR was recovered from a female patient aged 2-15 years who had a stem cell transplant for aplastic anemia, so the T cells may come from the graft donor. This CDR3 reads CASSQDRLALVGDTQYF. The DNA for the CDR3 is TGCGCCAGCAGCCAAGATAGACTAGCGCTAGTGGGAGATACGCAGTATTTT.